The 22 T cell receptor beta chains given below trace back to one sample, sequenced in a study of T cells in localized non-small cell lung cancer. The table came from immunoSEQ multiplex PCR; TCRdb's copy has only in-frame clones and leaves some out. The sample contains 15,000 to 20,000 clones, approximately 80% of which appear only once. The specimen was peripheral blood, collected before any cancer treatment. All receptors come from a man between 35 and 75 years old with stage I lung adenocarcinoma.

This sequence joins TRBV14 and TRBJ1-1; 8 nucleotides line up with TRBD1. The J segment lost 1 base and the V segment lost 4 bases, leaving 5 bases of the junction unmatched. CDR3 length: 15 amino acids. Germline CDR1 is SGHDN and CDR2 is FVKESK. The CDR3 bases are TGTGCCAGCAGCCCCCGGACAGGGTGGAACACTGAAGCTTTCTTT. This gives the protein CASSPRTGWNTEAFF.

The chain couples TRBV9 to TRBJ2-4, with TRBD2 matching 8 bases. The trim removed 0 bases at V and 7 bases at J, leaving 3 bases unmatched. Germline V CDR1 and CDR2: SGDLS, YYNGEE. The CDR3 has 14 amino acids. The CDR3 DNA follows: TGTGCCAGCAGCGTAGCTACGGGGGGGAACATTCAGTACTTC. This encodes CASSVATGGNIQYF.

The CDR3 is CASSRRTGGDETQYF. The CDR3 DNA is TGTGCCAGCAGCCGCCGGACAGGGGGCGACGAGACCCAGTACTTC. The chain recombines TRBV27 with TRBJ2-5, with 11 bases lining up with TRBD1. Unmatched junction bases numbered 8, after V lost 6 bases and J lost 5 bases. CDR1 and CDR2 (germline): MNHEY, SMNVEV (reference sequence). The CDR3 runs to 15 residues.

The chain has TRBV4-2 and TRBJ1-1; TRBD1 matches 7 bases. Germline-derived CDR1 and CDR2 are LGHNA and YNFKEQ. Unmatched junction bases numbered 9, after V lost 0 bases and J lost 2 bases. The CDR3 has 17 amino acids. The CDR3 spells CASSQDGLRGLNTEAFF. CDR3 in DNA: TGTGCCAGCAGCCAAGATGGCTTAAGGGGGCTTAACACTGAAGCTTTCTTT.

This chain uses TRBV4-3 with TRBJ2-7; the match to TRBD2 covers 9 bases. The germline V gene has CDR1 LGHNA and CDR2 YSLEER. The V segment lost 1 base and the J segment 1 base; nucleotides outside the gene matches: 2. CDR3 length equals 15 residues. CDR3 bases: TGCGCCAGCAGCCAAGGAGCGGGGGGATCCTACGAGCAGTACTTC. It translates to CASSQGAGGSYEQYF.

The chain has TRBV4-3 and TRBJ1-1; perhaps TRBD1 as D (5 bases). This CDR3 is 14 amino acids long. Germline V lookup: CDR1 LGHNA, CDR2 YSLEER. V gave up 5 bases and J gave up 5 bases, with 15 bases separating them. Here the CDR3 DNA reads TGCGCCAGCAGCTTGGGGGGGAGCGGTACTGAAGCTTTCTTT. As protein: CASSLGGSGTEAFF.

On this clone: Mismatch with germline at one junction end may stem from a read error. The chain is built from TRBV28 and TRBJ1-5; no clear D. Germline CDR1 and CDR2: MDHEN and SYDVKM. This CDR3 is built from 12 residues. CDR3: CASSQTHQPQHF. In nucleotides, the CDR3 is TGTGCCAGCAGTCAAACGCATCAACCCCAGCATTTT.

The sample holds one count of this clone. The rearrangement uses TRBV9 and TRBJ2-7; D is undetermined. Germline assignment: CDR1 SGDLS and CDR2 YYNGEE. V was shortened by 0 bases and J by 2 bases, with 15 bases between the two germline ends. The CDR3 extends over 16 amino acids. The CDR3 coding sequence is TGTGCCAGCAGCGTAGGGCCCCGGGCCGAGCCCTACGAGCAGTACTTC. This gives the protein CASSVGPRAEPYEQYF.

This clone has only a few counts. The chain combines TRBV27 with TRBJ2-1, with 7 bases identical to TRBD2. Germline values: CDR1 MNHEY, CDR2 SMNVEV (reference sequence). V lost 3 bases and J lost 10; bases outside the gene matches: 6. This CDR3 has 13 amino acids. The CDR3 here is CASSFGDGGEQFF. For the CDR3, the DNA is TGTGCCAGCAGTTTTGGGGACGGGGGGGAGCAGTTCTTC.

This CDR3 reads CASRTRGGLYNEQFF. The DNA for the CDR3 is TGTGCCAGTAGAACCCGGGGGGGCCTTTACAATGAGCAGTTCTTC. The chain carries TRBV19 and TRBJ2-1; 8 nucleotides agree with TRBD2. Germline assignment: CDR1 LNHDA and CDR2 SQIVND (reference sequence). After removal of 6 bases from V and 4 bases from J, the junction contained 8 bases not matched to a gene. This CDR3 has 15 residues.

V and J are TRBV5-4 and TRBJ1-1, with D unresolved. The CDR3 runs 15 residues. CDR1 and CDR2 from the germline V gene are SGHNT and YYREEE (reference sequence). V was trimmed by 1 base and J by 3 bases, leaving 13 bases between them. CDR3 in amino acids: CASSLSGRVDTEAFF. In DNA form, the CDR3 reads TGTGCCAGCAGCTTGTCTGGGAGGGTCGACACTGAAGCTTTCTTT.

The rearrangement links TRBV27 to TRBJ1-5, with D unclear. From germline, CDR1 is MNHEY and CDR2 SMNVEV (reference sequence). V gave up 3 bases and J gave up 0 bases, with 3 bases separating them. The CDR3 is 13 amino acids. DNA of the CDR3: TGTGCCAGCAGTTTTTATAGCAATCAGCCCCAGCATTTT. Amino acids: CASSFYSNQPQHF.

This clone showed up just a few times. The V call is TRBV28, the J call TRBJ2-3; 7 nucleotides align to TRBD2. The CDR3 contains 14 residues. The V and J ends lost 5 bases and 6 bases, in that order; junction bases with no gene match: 8. CDR1 and CDR2 (germline): MDHEN, SYDVKM. The CDR3 bases are TGTGCCAGCAGTCTAGTCGTGGGGGGGGATACGCAGTATTTT. Residues: CASSLVVGGDTQYF.

The V gene is TRBV27, the J gene TRBJ1-5, with D uncertain. CDR3 length: 16 amino acids. Trimming stripped 1 base from V and 0 bases from J, with 10 bases between. Looked up from germline, CDR1 is MNHEY and CDR2 is SMNVEV (reference sequence). The CDR3 spells CASSLLGGSSNQPQHF. The CDR3 DNA sequence: TGTGCCAGCAGTTTATTGGGAGGGAGTAGCAATCAGCCCCAGCATTTT.

This clone was picked up a small number of times. Here the CDR3 DNA reads TGCGCCAGCAGCTTGGAAGGAGCTTCTGGCTACACCTTC. It translates to CASSLEGASGYTF. The rearrangement joins TRBV5-1 to TRBJ1-2, with D unresolved. Germline-derived CDR1 and CDR2 are SGHRS and YFSETQ. Trimming shortened V by 0 bases and J by 7 bases, and 10 bases separated the two germline ends. The CDR3 length is 13 residues.

The rearrangement links TRBV27 to TRBJ1-1; 7 positions agree with TRBD1. This CDR3 is 15 amino acids long. V trimming: 1 base; J trimming: 3 bases; junction bases outside the gene matches: 5. Per the germline V gene, CDR1 is MNHEY and CDR2 is SMNVEV (reference sequence). The CDR3 reads CASSLWAGGHTEAFF. The CDR3, as DNA: TGTGCCAGCAGTTTATGGGCAGGGGGGCACACTGAAGCTTTCTTT.

The V call is TRBV7-3, the J call TRBJ2-2, with 7 bases fitting TRBD2. Looked up from germline, CDR1 is SGHTA and CDR2 is FQGTGA. The trim removed 8 bases at V and 7 bases at J, leaving 7 bases unmatched. This CDR3 has 13 residues. The CDR3 loop is CASSRRGSGELFF. The CDR3 nucleotides are TGTGCCAGCTCCAGACGCGGGAGCGGGGAGCTGTTTTTT.

The chain joins TRBV7-9 to TRBJ1-5, with a weak D call TRBD1 (6 bases). The CDR3 has 17 amino acids. Trimming shortened V by 5 bases and J by 1 base, and 18 bases separated the two germline ends. The germline gives CDR1 SEHNR, CDR2 FQNEAQ (reference sequence). The CDR3 sequence: CASSKNLGGSSNQPQHF. CDR3 nucleotides: TGTGCCAGCAGCAAGAACCTTGGGGGCAGCAGCAATCAGCCCCAGCATTTT.

The CDR3 DNA sequence: TGTGCCAGCAGTTACTCGGCGGGGGGGCCAGATACGCAGTATTTT. Encoded protein: CASSYSAGGPDTQYF. The rearrangement joins TRBV6-5 to TRBJ2-3, with 9 nucleotides matching TRBD2. Germline values: CDR1 MNHEY, CDR2 SVGAGI. The CDR3 runs to 15 residues. The V and J ends lost 0 bases and 4 bases, in that order; junction bases with no gene match: 2.

This chain connects TRBV5-5 to TRBJ1-6; D remains ambiguous. The CDR3 spans 17 residues. The germline gives CDR1 SGHKS, CDR2 YYEKEE (reference sequence). Trimming removed 1 base at V and 0 bases at J, with 11 bases between. CDR3 protein: CASSLLLPSSYNSPLHF. The CDR3 DNA is TGTGCCAGCAGCTTGCTACTGCCGAGCTCCTATAATTCACCCCTCCACTTT.

CDR3 bases: TGTGCCAGCAGCTTAGGGGGACAGGATATTATGGGCTACACCTTC. As protein: CASSLGGQDIMGYTF. The gene calls are TRBV7-9 and TRBJ1-2, with 8 bases matching TRBD1. V lost 1 base, J lost 8 bases, and 9 bases stayed unmatched. Per germline, CDR1 SEHNR and CDR2 FQNEAQ (reference sequence). CDR3 length: 15 residues.

On this clone: A read error may account for a junction end that differs from germline. In nucleotides, the CDR3 is TGTGCCAGCGGTCGGGACACCCTAAAACAGTTC. It specifies CASGRDTLKQF. The chain recombines TRBV6-6 with TRBJ2-7; tentative D call: TRBD1 (6 bases). Germline V CDR1 and CDR2: MNHNY, SVGAGI (reference sequence). The CDR3 has 11 residues.